Shown below are 7 T cell receptor beta chains from a single sample sequenced in a study of PD-L1 blockade in urothelial cancer. Noted time point: pretreatment peripheral blood. Produced via immunoSEQ multiplex PCR; TCRdb's table is partial and in-frame only. Seen here are approximately 86,000 clones, around four fifths observed once, and the top ten hold approximately 6.7%. The sample here was PBMCs, taken around atezolizumab (anti-PD-L1) treatment. These receptors originate from a man between 35 and 55 years old with urothelial cancer.

The chain joins TRBV6-5 to TRBJ1-2; D possibly corresponds to TRBD1 (6 bases). The CDR3 runs to 14 residues. Per the germline V gene, CDR1 is MNHEY and CDR2 is SVGAGI. V lost 6 bases and J 8 bases, leaving 19 bases between the germline ends. The CDR3 sequence is CASSPGQGPGGYTF. DNA of the CDR3: TGTGCCAGCAGCCCTGGCCAGGGGCCAGGCGGCTACACCTTC.

V and J are TRBV10-3 and TRBJ1-2, with D hard to call. The germline CDR1 and CDR2 sequences are ENHRY and SYGVKD. The ends were cut back, 0 bases at V and 5 bases at J, with 16 bases in the middle. The CDR3 totals 16 residues. The DNA of the CDR3 is TGTGCCATCAGTGAGTCGATGGGCCCCAGGCAATATGGCTACACCTTC. This gives the protein CAISESMGPRQYGYTF.

This chain uses TRBV5-1 with TRBJ2-7; TRBD1 agrees at 7 bases. V was clipped by 0 bases and J by 3 bases; unmatched bases: 9. The germline gives CDR1 SGHRS, CDR2 YFSETQ. The CDR3 spans 16 residues. The CDR3 sequence is CASSLAPGGVNYEQYF. In DNA form, the CDR3 reads TGCGCCAGCAGCTTGGCCCCAGGGGGTGTGAACTACGAGCAGTACTTC.

The chain recombines TRBV12-5 with TRBJ2-7; a possible D gene is TRBD2 (6 bases). Trimming removed 8 bases at V and 0 bases at J, with 11 bases between. Germline V lookup: CDR1 LGHNT, CDR2 FRNRAP. CDR3 length: 13 amino acids. The CDR3 coding sequence is TGTGCTAGTCTTACGGGGGACTCCTACGAGCAGTACTTC. Protein: CASLTGDSYEQYF. Combining the CDR3 with reference TRBV12-5 and TRBJ2-7 gives the whole variable domain DARVTQTPRHKVTEMGQEVTMRCQPILGHNTVFWYRQTMMQGLELLAYFRNRAPLDDSGMPKDRFSAEMPDATLATLKIQPSEPRDSAVYFCASLTGDSYEQYFGPGTRLTVT.

The chain couples TRBV30 to TRBJ2-1; 9 bases map to TRBD1. Losses at the gene ends were 3 bases for V and 4 bases for J; bases not matched to a gene: 10. The CDR3 loop spans 16 amino acids. In germline, CDR1 is GTSNPN, CDR2 SVGIG (reference sequence). The CDR3: CAWRGLRDRVYNEQFF. CDR3 coding DNA: TGTGCCTGGAGGGGACTCCGGGACAGGGTATACAATGAGCAGTTCTTC.

The rearrangement uses TRBV6-5 and TRBJ2-1; 9 bases map to TRBD2. Germline CDR1 and CDR2: MNHEY and SVGAGI. V gave up 6 bases and J gave up 4 bases; unmatched junction bases: 7. The CDR3 is 15 residues long. Here the CDR3 reads CASRPGGREYNEQFF. In DNA form, the CDR3 reads TGTGCCAGCAGGCCCGGCGGGAGGGAATACAATGAGCAGTTCTTC.

The chain couples TRBV9 to TRBJ2-1, with TRBD2 matching 9 bases. Per germline, CDR1 SGDLS and CDR2 YYNGEE. V gave up 0 bases and J gave up 1 base; unmatched junction bases: 5. This CDR3 has 17 residues. The CDR3 spells CASSVARSGRSYNEQFF. The CDR3 DNA reads TGTGCCAGCAGCGTAGCTCGGAGCGGGAGGTCCTACAATGAGCAGTTCTTC.